This record looks at one TCR beta chain sequence and its context. Among the exclusions were patients with other autoimmune diseases, uncontrolled infections, pregnancy or lactation. Germline values: CDR1 ENHRY, CDR2 SYGVKD. V dropped 7 bases and J dropped 3 bases, with 12 bases sitting between them. The CDR3 runs 13 residues. The data derive from a study of Graves' ophthalmopathy and Graves' hyperthyroidism. The authors amplified TCR beta CDR3 regions, and they did so from RNA transcripts for repertoire sequencing. HTBI primers served in a first-round RT-PCR, which a second-round multiplex PCR followed. In TCRdb, the multiplex PCR reads were re-called with MiXCR into one record per CDR3 protein. Of approximately 640,000 distinct CDR3 sequences listed, approximately 39% are singletons.

The specimen sequenced was peripheral blood. The V call is TRBV10-3, the J call TRBJ1-2; tentative D call: TRBD1 (5 bases). This TCR was sampled from an adult man with Graves' ophthalmopathy. In DNA, the CDR3 is TGTGCCATCACGGGTCGACAGTACTATGGCTACACCTTC. Its translation is CAITGRQYYGYTF.